This TCR beta chain derives from a study of regulatory T cells in long-lasting Graves disease. V dropped 4 bases and J dropped 5; count of bases not matched to a gene: 6. Germline V CDR1 and CDR2: SGHRS, YFSETQ. The CDR3 length is 14 residues. Time point denoted: persistent/refractory GD, antithyroid drugs over 5 years with positive TRAb. PBMCs were the source of the RNA used for TCR sequencing. Arm-PCR with iRepertoire HTBI primers amplified the CDR3 regions for these TCR beta libraries. TCRdb re-called the multiplex PCR reads through MiXCR, storing one row per CDR3 protein. The sample carries about 430,000 distinct CDR3 sequences, approximately 22% recorded once.

The material was peripheral blood mononuclear cells (PBMCs), obtained when the disease was refractory, from a patient treated with antithyroid drugs. V is TRBV5-1 and J is TRBJ1-2; 9 bases line up with TRBD1. This TCR derives from a female donor with Graves disease. DNA for the CDR3: TGCGCCAGCAGCGCGGGACAGGGCACATATGGCTACACCTTC. This encodes CASSAGQGTYGYTF.